The T cell receptor beta chain under discussion was sequenced for a study of blood T cell repertoires in COVID-19. Study in general: T cells, B-cell-depleted T cells, or PBMCs provided the cDNA or gDNA that served as material.

The count of this clone is one. Here immunoSEQ multiplex PCR was the method, and the copy in TCRdb shows in-frame clones only, minus some. The top ten clones hold 8.8% of a sample with more than 110,000 clones, 70% to 85% of them seen once. Sequences were obtained from peripheral blood. The TCR was taken from a woman aged 80 or over in a cohort sampled during active or convalescent COVID-19.

The CDR3 DNA sequence: TGTGCCAGTAGTATATGGCAGGGCACTGAAGCTTTCTTT. This gives the protein CASSIWQGTEAFF. V gene TRBV19 combines with J gene TRBJ1-1; D might be TRBD1 (5 bases). Looked up from germline, CDR1 is LNHDA and CDR2 is SQIVND (reference sequence). The V end was cut by 2 bases, the J end by 4 bases, with 8 bases between. This CDR3 has 13 residues.